This record looks at one T cell receptor (beta chain) sequence and its context. Antigen: not known. It may be a read error: a sequence one base away is much more abundant. The data stem from a study of CD8 T cells in ankylosing spondylitis. Study-level findings and limits: Reactive arthritis synovial fluid and blood previously showed some of these motif variants. A TCR beta motif of under 10 highly homologous variants appeared characteristic of ankylosing spondylitis blood. Clones tied to disease were said to be significantly enriched in matched ankylosing spondylitis synovial fluid.

Quantitative 5'-RACE with molecular barcodes was used to make the TCR beta libraries. TCRdb used MiXCR to reprocess the 5' RACE reads, holding one entry per CDR3 protein. The sample includes roughly 490,000 distinct CDR3 sequences, approximately 5.3% seen only once; the top ten take around 3.6%. Germline V gene sequence: CDR1 SGHRS, CDR2 YFSETQ. This CDR3 is 15 amino acids long. Sequenced sample: blood, either unsorted or a sorted T cell fraction (not recorded which). The source of this sequence is a male donor with ankylosing spondylitis. The chain recombines TRBV5-1 with TRBJ1-2; perhaps TRBD1 as D (6 bases). The CDR3 is CVSSSKRGLNYGYTF. The CDR3 region has the DNA TGCGTCAGCAGCTCCAAAAGGGGGTTGAACTATGGCTACACCTTC.